This record covers a single T cell receptor (beta chain). Antigen specificity is unknown. This specimen comes from a study of blood T cells in healthy people across ages. About the research overall: Template switching picked up about one barcoded beta molecule for each two T cells.

Points from the study as a whole: Unsorted PBMCs blocked a conclusive comparison of naive and antigen-experienced cells. Long-lived and aged donors differed, with more naive CD4+ cells and higher diversity in the long-lived.

Trimming left V 1 base short and J 0 bases short, with 13 bases between. Looked up from germline, CDR1 is MGHRA and CDR2 is YSYEKL. The CDR3 runs 16 residues. A second about 6 to 11 cycle PCR used barcoded and J-beta primers. TCRdb passed the 5' RACE reads through MiXCR, listing each CDR3 protein once. The sample holds about 1,400,000 distinct CDR3 sequences, approximately 59% seen once. The V call is TRBV4-1, the J call TRBJ2-7; TRBD1 might be the D (6 bases). The TCR sequence derives from a man aged 18 to 29 in good health. Sample: blood. CDR3 protein: CASSQAWTDSSYEQYF. CDR3 sequence (DNA): TGCGCCAGCAGCCAAGCATGGACAGACAGCTCCTACGAGCAGTACTTC.